This record looks at one T cell receptor (beta chain) sequence and its context. Authors' methods: Nucleated cell counts were estimated from reference gene primer amplification. Using immunoSEQ multiplex PCR, the repertoire was profiled, and TCRdb retains in-frame clones only, with some absent. V, J and clone size are those of that table, while D and trimming were read from the DNA. The sample has about 200,000 clones, about 88% seen once. The sample originates from a study of blood T cell repertoires in COVID-19. CDR1 is SGDLS and CDR2 is YYNGEE in the germline V gene. Trimming removed 3 bases from V and 1 base from J, with 17 bases in between. The CDR3 runs 17 residues.

The material sequenced was peripheral blood. The gene calls are TRBV9 and TRBJ1-3, with D maybe TRBD1 (6 bases). This receptor was identified in a woman aged 50 to 60 with COVID-19, enrolled during active disease. The CDR3 reads CASSADPRRGSGNTIYF. The CDR3 nucleotides are TGTGCCAGCAGCGCAGACCCACGCAGGGGATCTGGAAACACCATATATTTT.